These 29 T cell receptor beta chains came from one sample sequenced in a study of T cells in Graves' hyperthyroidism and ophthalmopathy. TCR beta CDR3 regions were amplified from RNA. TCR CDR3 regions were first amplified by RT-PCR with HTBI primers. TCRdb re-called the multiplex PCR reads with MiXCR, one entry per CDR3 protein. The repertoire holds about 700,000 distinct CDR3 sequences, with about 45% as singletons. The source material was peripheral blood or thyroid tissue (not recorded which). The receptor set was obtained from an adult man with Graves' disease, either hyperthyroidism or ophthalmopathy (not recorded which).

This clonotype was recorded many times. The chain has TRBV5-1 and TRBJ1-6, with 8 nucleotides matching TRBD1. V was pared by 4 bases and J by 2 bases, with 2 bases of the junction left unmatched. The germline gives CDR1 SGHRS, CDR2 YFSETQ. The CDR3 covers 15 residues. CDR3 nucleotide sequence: TGCGCCAGCAGCCGGGACAGGACCTATAATTCACCCCTCCACTTT. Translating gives CASSRDRTYNSPLHF.

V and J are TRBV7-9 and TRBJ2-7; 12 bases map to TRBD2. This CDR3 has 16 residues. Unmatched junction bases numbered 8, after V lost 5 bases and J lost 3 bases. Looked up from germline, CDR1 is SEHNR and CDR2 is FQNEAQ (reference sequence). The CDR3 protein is CASSPTSGSSIYEQYF. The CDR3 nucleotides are TGTGCCAGCAGCCCGACTAGCGGGAGTTCAATCTACGAGCAGTACTTC.

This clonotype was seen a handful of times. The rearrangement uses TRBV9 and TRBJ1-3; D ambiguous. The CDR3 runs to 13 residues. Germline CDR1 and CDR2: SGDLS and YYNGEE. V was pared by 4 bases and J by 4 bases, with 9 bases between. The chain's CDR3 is CASSLSPGNTIYF. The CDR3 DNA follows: TGTGCCAGCAGCCTCTCCCCGGGAAACACCATATATTTT.

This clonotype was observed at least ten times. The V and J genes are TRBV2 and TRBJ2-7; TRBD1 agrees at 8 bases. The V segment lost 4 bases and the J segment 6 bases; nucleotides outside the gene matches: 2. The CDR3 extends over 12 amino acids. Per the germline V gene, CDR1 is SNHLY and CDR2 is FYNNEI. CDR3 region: CASSGDRGEQYF. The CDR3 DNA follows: TGTGCCAGCAGTGGAGACAGGGGCGAGCAGTACTTC.

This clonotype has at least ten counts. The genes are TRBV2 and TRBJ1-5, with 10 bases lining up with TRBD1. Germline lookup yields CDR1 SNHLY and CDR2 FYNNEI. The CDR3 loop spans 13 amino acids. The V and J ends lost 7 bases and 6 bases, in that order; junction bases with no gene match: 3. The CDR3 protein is CASNDRGLQPQHF. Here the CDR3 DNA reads TGTGCCAGCAATGACAGGGGGCTTCAGCCCCAGCATTTT.

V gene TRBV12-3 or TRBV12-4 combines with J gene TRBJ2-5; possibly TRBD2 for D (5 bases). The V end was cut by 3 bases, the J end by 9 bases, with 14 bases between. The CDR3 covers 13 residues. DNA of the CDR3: TGTGCCAGCAGTTTGGAGCAAAGGGAGCCCCAGTACTTC. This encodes CASSLEQREPQYF.

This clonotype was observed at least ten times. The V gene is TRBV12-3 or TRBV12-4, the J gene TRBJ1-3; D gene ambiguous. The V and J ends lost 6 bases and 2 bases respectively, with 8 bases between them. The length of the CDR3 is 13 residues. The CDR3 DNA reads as TGTGCCAGCAGCTCCTACCCTGGAAACACCATATATTTT. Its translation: CASSSYPGNTIYF.

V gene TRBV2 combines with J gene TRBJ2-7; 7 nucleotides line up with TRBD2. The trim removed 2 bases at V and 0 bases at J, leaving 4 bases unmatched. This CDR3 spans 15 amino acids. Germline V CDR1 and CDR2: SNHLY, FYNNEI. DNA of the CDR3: TGTGCCAGCAGTGAATGGGGCGGGAGCTCCTACGAGCAGTACTTC. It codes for CASSEWGGSSYEQYF.

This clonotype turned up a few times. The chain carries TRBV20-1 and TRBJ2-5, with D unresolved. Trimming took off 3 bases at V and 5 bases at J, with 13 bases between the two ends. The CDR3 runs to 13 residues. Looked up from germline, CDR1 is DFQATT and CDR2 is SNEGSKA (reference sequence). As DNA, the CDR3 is TGCAGTGCTAGTCGAGACAAGGATGAGACCCAGTACTTC. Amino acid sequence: CSASRDKDETQYF.

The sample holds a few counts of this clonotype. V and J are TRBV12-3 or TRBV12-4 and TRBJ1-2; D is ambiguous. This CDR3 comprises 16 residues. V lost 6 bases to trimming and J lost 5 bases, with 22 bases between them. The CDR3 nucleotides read TGTGCCAGCAGCCAAGAGGGCGGTCTCCTTGCTTATGGCTACACCTTC. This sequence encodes CASSQEGGLLAYGYTF.

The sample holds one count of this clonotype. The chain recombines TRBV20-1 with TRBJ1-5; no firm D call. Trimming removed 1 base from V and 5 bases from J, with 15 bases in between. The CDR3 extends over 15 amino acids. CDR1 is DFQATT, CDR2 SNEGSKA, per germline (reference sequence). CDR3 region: CSARASGRYYQPQHF. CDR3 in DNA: TGCAGTGCTAGAGCTTCCGGGCGCTACTATCAGCCCCAGCATTTT.

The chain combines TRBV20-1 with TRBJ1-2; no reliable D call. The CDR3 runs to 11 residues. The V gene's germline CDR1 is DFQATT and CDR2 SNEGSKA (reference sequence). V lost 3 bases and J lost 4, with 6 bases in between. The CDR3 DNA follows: TGCAGTGCTAGTGAGTCCTATGGCTACACCTTC. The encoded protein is CSASESYGYTF.

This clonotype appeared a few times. In DNA form, the CDR3 reads TGTGCCAGCAGATCCACCGGGGAAAAACTGTTTTTT. It yields the protein CASRSTGEKLFF. This chain connects TRBV2 to TRBJ1-4; no firm D call. The CDR3 totals 12 residues. Germline loops: CDR1 SNHLY, CDR2 FYNNEI. With 6 bases removed from V and 8 bases from J, the gap between germline ends came to 10 bases.

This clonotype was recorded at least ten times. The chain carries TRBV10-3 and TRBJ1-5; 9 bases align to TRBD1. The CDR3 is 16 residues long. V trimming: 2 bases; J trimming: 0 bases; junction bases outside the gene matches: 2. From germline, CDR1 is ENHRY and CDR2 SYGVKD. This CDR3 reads CAISEGTGSSNQPQHF. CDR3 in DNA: TGTGCCATCAGTGAGGGGACAGGGAGTAGCAATCAGCCCCAGCATTTT.

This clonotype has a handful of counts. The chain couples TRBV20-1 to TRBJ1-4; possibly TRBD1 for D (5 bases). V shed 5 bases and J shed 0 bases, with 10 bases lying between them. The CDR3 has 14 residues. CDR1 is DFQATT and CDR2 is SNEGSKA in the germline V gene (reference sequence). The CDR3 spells CSAPSGTTNEKLFF. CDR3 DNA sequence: TGCAGTGCTCCCTCAGGGACAACTAATGAAAAACTGTTTTTT.

The CDR3 DNA follows: TGCAGCGTTGAGGACAGGGGTACTGACCAGCATTTT. Residues: CSVEDRGTDQHF. The chain carries TRBV29-1 and TRBJ1-5, with 9 bases fitting TRBD1. This CDR3 spans 12 amino acids. The germline V gene encodes CDR1 SQVTM and CDR2 ANQGSEA. Unmatched junction bases numbered 6, after V lost 3 bases and J lost 12 bases. The whole variable domain, remainder taken from reference TRBV29-1 and TRBJ1-5, is SAVISQKPSRDICQRGTSLTIQCQVDSQVTMMFWYRQQPGQSLTLIATANQGSEATYESGFVIDKFPISRPNLTFSTLTVSNMSPEDSSIYLCSVEDRGTDQHFGDGTRLSIL.

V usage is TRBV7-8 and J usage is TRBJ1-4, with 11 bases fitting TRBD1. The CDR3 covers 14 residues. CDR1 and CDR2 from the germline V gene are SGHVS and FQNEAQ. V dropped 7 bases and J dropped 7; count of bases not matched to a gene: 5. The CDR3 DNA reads TGTGCCAGCAAGACCGGGACAGGGGGTGAAAAACTGTTTTTT. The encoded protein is CASKTGTGGEKLFF.

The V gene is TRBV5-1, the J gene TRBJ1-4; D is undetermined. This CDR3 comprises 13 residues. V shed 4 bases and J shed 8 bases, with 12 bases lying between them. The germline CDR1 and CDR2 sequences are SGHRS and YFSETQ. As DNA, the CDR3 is TGCGCCAGCAGCCGGGAGGAGCGGGAAAAACTGTTTTTT. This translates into CASSREEREKLFF.

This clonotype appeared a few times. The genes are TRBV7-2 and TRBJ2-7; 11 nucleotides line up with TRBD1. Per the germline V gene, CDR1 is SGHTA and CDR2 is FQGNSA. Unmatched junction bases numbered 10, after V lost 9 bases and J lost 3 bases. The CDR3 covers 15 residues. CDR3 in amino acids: CASSIAGTGGYEQYF. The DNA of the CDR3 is TGTGCCAGTAGTATAGCAGGGACAGGGGGCTACGAGCAGTACTTC.

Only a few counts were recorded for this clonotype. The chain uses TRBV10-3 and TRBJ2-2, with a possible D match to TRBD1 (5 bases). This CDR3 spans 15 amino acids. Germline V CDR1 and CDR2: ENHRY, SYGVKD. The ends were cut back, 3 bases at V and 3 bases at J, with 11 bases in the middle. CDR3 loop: CAISERGPDTGELFF. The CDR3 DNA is TGTGCCATCAGTGAAAGGGGCCCGGACACCGGGGAGCTGTTTTTT.

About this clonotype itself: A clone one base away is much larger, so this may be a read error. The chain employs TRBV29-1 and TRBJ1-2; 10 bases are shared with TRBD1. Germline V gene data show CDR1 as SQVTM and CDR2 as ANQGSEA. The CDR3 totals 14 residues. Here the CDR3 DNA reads TGCAGCGTACCCGGGACAGGGGCGGGCTATGGCTACGCCTTC. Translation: CSVPGTGAGYGYAF.

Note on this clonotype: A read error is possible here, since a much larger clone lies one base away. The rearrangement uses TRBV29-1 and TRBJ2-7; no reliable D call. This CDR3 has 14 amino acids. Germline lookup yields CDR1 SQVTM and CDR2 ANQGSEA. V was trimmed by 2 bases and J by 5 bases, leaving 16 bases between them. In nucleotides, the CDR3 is TGCAGCGTTGAATACCCCGATAGAGTCCACGAGCAGTACTTC. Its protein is CSVEYPDRVHEQYF.

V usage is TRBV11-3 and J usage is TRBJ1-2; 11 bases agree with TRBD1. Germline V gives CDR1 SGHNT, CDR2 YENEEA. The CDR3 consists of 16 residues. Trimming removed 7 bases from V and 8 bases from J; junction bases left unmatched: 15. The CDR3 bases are TGTGCCAGCAACCTCGGACAGGGGGCTTATTCACGGGGCTACACCTTC. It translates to CASNLGQGAYSRGYTF.

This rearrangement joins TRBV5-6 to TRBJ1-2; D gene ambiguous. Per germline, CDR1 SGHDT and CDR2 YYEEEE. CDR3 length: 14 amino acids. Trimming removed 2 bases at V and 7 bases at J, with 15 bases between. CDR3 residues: CASSFSKGIGGYTF. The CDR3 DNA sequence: TGTGCCAGCAGCTTTTCGAAGGGAATTGGTGGCTACACCTTC.

The DNA of the CDR3 is TGCAGTGCTAGAGATCACGGGGAGGGAGGCGAGCAGTACTTC. Residues: CSARDHGEGGEQYF. The chain has TRBV20-1 and TRBJ2-7, with TRBD2 identical over 7 bases. Germline V lookup: CDR1 DFQATT, CDR2 SNEGSKA (reference sequence). This CDR3 is 14 amino acids long. Germline trimming cut 0 bases from V and 6 bases from J; bases unmatched to any gene: 8.

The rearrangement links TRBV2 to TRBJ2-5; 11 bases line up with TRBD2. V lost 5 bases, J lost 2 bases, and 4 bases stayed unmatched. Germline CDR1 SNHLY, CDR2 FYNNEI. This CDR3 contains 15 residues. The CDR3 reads CASSPTSGIQETQYF. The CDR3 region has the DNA TGTGCCAGCAGTCCGACTAGCGGGATACAAGAGACCCAGTACTTC.

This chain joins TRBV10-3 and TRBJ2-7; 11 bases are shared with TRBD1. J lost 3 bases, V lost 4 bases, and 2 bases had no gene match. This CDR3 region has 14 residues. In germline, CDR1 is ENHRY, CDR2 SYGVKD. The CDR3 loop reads CAISGGTGGYEQYF. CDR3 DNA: TGTGCCATCAGTGGGGGGACAGGGGGCTACGAGCAGTACTTC.

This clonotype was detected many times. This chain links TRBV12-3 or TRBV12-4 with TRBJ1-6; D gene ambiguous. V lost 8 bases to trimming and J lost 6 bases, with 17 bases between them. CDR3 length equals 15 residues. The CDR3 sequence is CASRDGDDGNSPLHF. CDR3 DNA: TGTGCCAGCCGGGATGGGGATGATGGTAATTCACCCCTCCACTTT.

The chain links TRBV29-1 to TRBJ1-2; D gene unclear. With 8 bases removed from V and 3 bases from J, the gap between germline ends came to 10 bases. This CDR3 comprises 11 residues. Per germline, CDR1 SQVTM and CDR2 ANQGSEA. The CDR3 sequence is CSTRRDYGYTF. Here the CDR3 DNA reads TGCAGCACCCGACGAGACTATGGCTACACCTTC.